What follows is one T cell receptor beta chain and its context. The junction had 7 bases not matched to a gene; V was cut back by 5 bases and J by 3 bases. Per germline, CDR1 SGHTA and CDR2 FQGTGA. CDR3 length: 15 residues. TCRdb keeps only in-frame clones here, not all; method: immunoSEQ multiplex PCR. The sample shows some 150,000 clones, 80% to 90% of them seen only once. The data were obtained in a study of blood T cell repertoires in COVID-19. J is TRBJ2-1 and V is TRBV7-3, with 7 bases fitting TRBD2. Sequences were obtained from peripheral blood. This TCR came from a woman aged 45-65 years with acute or convalescent COVID-19. The CDR3 DNA is TGTGCCAGCAGCGCAACCGGGGGGTACTACAATGAGCAGTTCTTC. Protein sequence: CASSATGGYYNEQFF.